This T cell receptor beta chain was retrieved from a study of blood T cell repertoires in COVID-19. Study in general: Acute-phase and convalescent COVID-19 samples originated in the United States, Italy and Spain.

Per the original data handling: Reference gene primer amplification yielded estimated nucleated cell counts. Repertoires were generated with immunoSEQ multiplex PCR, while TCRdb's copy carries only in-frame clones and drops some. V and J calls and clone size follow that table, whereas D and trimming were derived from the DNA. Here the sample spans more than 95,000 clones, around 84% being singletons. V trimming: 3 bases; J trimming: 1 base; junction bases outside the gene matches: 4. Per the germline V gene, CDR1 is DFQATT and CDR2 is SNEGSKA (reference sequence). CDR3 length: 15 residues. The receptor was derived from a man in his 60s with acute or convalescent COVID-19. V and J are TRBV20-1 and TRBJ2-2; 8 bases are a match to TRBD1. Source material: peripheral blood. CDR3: CSASTGTGNTGELFF. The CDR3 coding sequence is TGCAGTGCTAGTACCGGGACAGGGAACACCGGGGAGCTGTTTTTT.